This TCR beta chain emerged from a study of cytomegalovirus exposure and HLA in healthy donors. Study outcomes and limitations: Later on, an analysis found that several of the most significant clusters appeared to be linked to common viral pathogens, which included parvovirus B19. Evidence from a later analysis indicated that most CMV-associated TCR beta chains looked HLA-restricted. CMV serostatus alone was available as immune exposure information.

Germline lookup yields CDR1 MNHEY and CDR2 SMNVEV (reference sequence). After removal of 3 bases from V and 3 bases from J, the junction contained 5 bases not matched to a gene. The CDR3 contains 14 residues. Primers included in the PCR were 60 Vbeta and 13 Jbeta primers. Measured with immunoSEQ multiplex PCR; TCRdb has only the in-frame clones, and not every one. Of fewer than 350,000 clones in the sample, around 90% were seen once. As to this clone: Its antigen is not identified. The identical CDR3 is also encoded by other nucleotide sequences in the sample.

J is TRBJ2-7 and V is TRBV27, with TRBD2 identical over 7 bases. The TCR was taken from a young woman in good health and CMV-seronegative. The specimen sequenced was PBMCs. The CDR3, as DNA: TGTGCCAGCAGTTTTGGGGGGGGTAGCTACGAGCAGTACTTC. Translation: CASSFGGGSYEQYF.